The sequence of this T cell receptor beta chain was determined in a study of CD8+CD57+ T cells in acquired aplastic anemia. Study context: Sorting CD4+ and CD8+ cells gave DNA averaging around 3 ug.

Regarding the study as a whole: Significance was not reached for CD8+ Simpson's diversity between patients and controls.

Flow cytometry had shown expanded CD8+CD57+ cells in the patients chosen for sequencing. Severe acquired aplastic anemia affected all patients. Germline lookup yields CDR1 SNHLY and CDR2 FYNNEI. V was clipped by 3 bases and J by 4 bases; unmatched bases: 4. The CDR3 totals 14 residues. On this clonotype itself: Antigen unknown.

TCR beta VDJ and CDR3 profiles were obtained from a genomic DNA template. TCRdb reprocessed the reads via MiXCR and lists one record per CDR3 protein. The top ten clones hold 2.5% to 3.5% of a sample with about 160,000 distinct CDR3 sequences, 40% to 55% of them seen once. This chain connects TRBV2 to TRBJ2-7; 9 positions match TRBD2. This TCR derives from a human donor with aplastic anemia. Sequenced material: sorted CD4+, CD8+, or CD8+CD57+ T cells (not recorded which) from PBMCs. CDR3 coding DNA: TGTGCCAGCAGTGAGAGCGGGGGGCCGTACGAGCAGTACTTC. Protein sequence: CASSESGGPYEQYF.